Shown below are 30 T cell receptor beta chains from a single sample sequenced in a study of regulatory T cells in long-lasting Graves disease. As for time point: persistent/refractory GD, antithyroid drugs over 5 years with positive TRAb. PBMC RNA was the source of the TCR library. Relying on iRepertoire HTBI primers and Arm-PCR of CDR3 regions, the team built TCR beta libraries. One entry per CDR3 protein results from TCRdb running MiXCR on the multiplex PCR reads. The repertoire holds about 470,000 distinct CDR3 sequences, around a fifth seen once, with around 7% in the top ten. Sequenced material: peripheral blood mononuclear cells (PBMCs), taken when the disease was refractory, from a patient treated with antithyroid drugs. The receptors were gathered from a female donor with Graves disease.

The V gene is TRBV24-1, the J gene TRBJ2-3; 13 bases align to TRBD2. The CDR3 sequence is 18 residues long. The V gene's germline CDR1 is KGHDR and CDR2 SFDVKD. V shed 3 bases and J 5 bases; nucleotides not matched to a gene: 10. The CDR3 bases are TGTGCCACCAGTGATGTGGACGTGACTAGCGGGGGGAAAGATACGCAGTATTTT. It translates to CATSDVDVTSGGKDTQYF.

This clonotype has a count of ten or more. V gene TRBV7-9 combines with J gene TRBJ2-7; 15 nucleotides agree with TRBD2. Germline assignment: CDR1 SEHNR and CDR2 FQNEAQ (reference sequence). V lost 5 bases to trimming and J lost 0 bases; unmatched junction nucleotides: 5. This CDR3 has 17 amino acids. CDR3 protein: CASSPGTSGRNSYEQYF. The CDR3 nucleotides are TGTGCCAGCAGCCCTGGGACTAGCGGGAGGAACTCCTACGAGCAGTACTTC.

This clonotype has ten or more counts. This rearrangement joins TRBV2 to TRBJ1-1; 9 bases align to TRBD1. J lost 7 bases, V lost 7 bases, and 7 bases had no gene match. This CDR3 has 13 residues. CDR1 and CDR2 from the germline V gene are SNHLY and FYNNEI. CDR3 residues: CASTADRGIEAFF. The CDR3 bases are TGTGCCAGCACGGCGGACAGGGGAATTGAAGCTTTCTTT.

This clonotype was seen ten or more times. The chain employs TRBV11-3 and TRBJ2-5; D remains unclear. The CDR3 has 16 amino acids. Germline V gives CDR1 SGHNT, CDR2 YENEEA. V shed 4 bases and J shed 4 bases, with 19 bases lying between them. The CDR3 coding sequence is TGTGCCAGCAGCTCCCGGCCCGGCCGAACGGGAGAGACCCAGTACTTC. This codes for CASSSRPGRTGETQYF.

This clonotype was counted many times. This rearrangement joins TRBV3-1 to TRBJ1-2, with D hard to call. The V end was cut by 1 base, the J end by 6 bases, with 9 bases between. The CDR3 covers 13 residues. Per germline, CDR1 LGHDT and CDR2 YNNKEL (reference sequence). CDR3 sequence reads: CASSQAFRDGYTF. CDR3 in DNA: TGTGCCAGCAGCCAAGCCTTTCGAGATGGCTACACCTTC.

This clonotype has ten or more counts. The chain is built from TRBV28 and TRBJ2-7; D unresolved. Germline V CDR1 and CDR2: MDHEN, SYDVKM. The CDR3 contains 13 residues. V lost 1 base, J lost 7 bases, and 11 bases lay in between. The CDR3 sequence is CASSLYSAREQYF. The CDR3 coding sequence is TGTGCCAGCAGTTTATACAGTGCTAGAGAGCAGTACTTC. Full variable domain (remainder filled in from reference TRBV28 and TRBJ2-7): DVKVTQSSRYLVKRTGEKVFLECVQDMDHENMFWYRQDPGLGLRLIYFSYDVKMKEKGDIPEGYSVSREKKERFSLILESASTNQTSMYLCASSLYSAREQYFGPGTRLTVT.

V gene TRBV6-1 combines with J gene TRBJ1-1; D is possibly TRBD1 (5 bases). The CDR3 consists of 13 residues. Per germline, CDR1 MNHNS and CDR2 SASEGT. The V and J ends lost 7 bases and 5 bases respectively, with 14 bases between them. As DNA, the CDR3 is TGTGCCAGCAAAAATCCGGGGGGAACTGAAGCTTTCTTT. Amino acid sequence: CASKNPGGTEAFF.

V is TRBV12-3 or TRBV12-4 and J is TRBJ1-5; tentative D call: TRBD1 (5 bases). The V end was cut by 5 bases, the J end by 4 bases, with 15 bases between. The CDR3 length is 15 residues. The CDR3 bases are TGTGCCAGCAGTCCCCTGTGGGGGATGAATCAGCCCCAGCATTTT. Protein sequence: CASSPLWGMNQPQHF.

There are many counts of this clonotype. The rearrangement uses TRBV7-3 and TRBJ1-1; D remains ambiguous. The germline V gene has CDR1 SGHTA and CDR2 FQGTGA. V lost 1 base and J 1 base, leaving 7 bases between the germline ends. The CDR3 has 14 amino acids. The CDR3 here is CASSLSRSNTEAFF. The DNA of the CDR3 is TGTGCCAGCAGCTTAAGCAGATCGAACACTGAAGCTTTCTTT.

The chain uses TRBV12-3 or TRBV12-4 and TRBJ2-3, with TRBD2 as a possible D gene (6 bases). V lost 6 bases to trimming and J lost 6 bases, with 16 bases between them. This CDR3 comprises 14 residues. CDR3 amino acids: CASSPPSSADTQYF. CDR3 in DNA: TGTGCCAGCAGCCCCCCGTCTAGCGCGGATACGCAGTATTTT.

This clonotype was counted ten times or more. J is TRBJ2-5 and V is TRBV20-1; TRBD2 agrees at 12 bases. The CDR3 runs 15 residues. Losses at the gene ends were 2 bases for V and 8 bases for J; bases not matched to a gene: 9. Germline-derived CDR1 and CDR2 are DFQATT and SNEGSKA (reference sequence). The CDR3 protein is CSARKTSGSELTQYF. In DNA, the CDR3 is TGCAGTGCTAGAAAGACTAGCGGGAGCGAGTTAACCCAGTACTTC.

This clonotype was picked up a small number of times. The chain links TRBV6-9 to TRBJ2-5; D remains ambiguous. Trimming shortened V by 3 bases and J by 5 bases, and 13 bases separated the two germline ends. The CDR3 runs to 14 residues. Germline V gene sequence: CDR1 MNHGY, CDR2 SVAAGI. The CDR3 DNA reads TGTGCCAGCAGTTACTCCCCGGTTGGGGAGACCCAGTACTTC. Its protein product is CASSYSPVGETQYF.

In its sample, this clonotype was seen a few times. The chain's CDR3 is CASSSQLAPEQYF. The DNA for the CDR3 is TGTGCCAGCAGCTCCCAACTAGCCCCCGAGCAGTACTTC. The chain employs TRBV13 and TRBJ2-7; D perhaps matches TRBD2 (6 bases). Trimming took off 4 bases at V and 6 bases at J, with 13 bases between the two ends. There are 13 residues in the CDR3. The germline V gene encodes CDR1 PRHDT and CDR2 FYEKMQ (reference sequence).

This clonotype was detected many times. V is TRBV12-3 or TRBV12-4 and J is TRBJ2-5, with TRBD1 matching over 7 bases. CDR3 length: 15 residues. Trimming at V came to 4 bases and at J to 4 bases, leaving 9 bases not matched to a gene. CDR3: CASSWGSTGLETQYF. For the CDR3, the DNA is TGTGCCAGCAGTTGGGGGTCGACAGGGCTAGAGACCCAGTACTTC.

This clonotype has only a few counts. This chain links TRBV10-3 with TRBJ2-2, with 10 bases lining up with TRBD2. Germline assignment: CDR1 ENHRY and CDR2 SYGVKD. V was clipped by 6 bases and J by 3 bases; unmatched bases: 7. This CDR3 is 16 amino acids long. The CDR3 nucleotides read TGTGCCATCAGGCCTGGGACTAGCGATGACACCGGGGAGCTGTTTTTT. It specifies CAIRPGTSDDTGELFF.

This clonotype was picked up one time. The gene calls are TRBV20-1 and TRBJ1-2; no clear D gene. Trimming removed 0 bases from V and 7 bases from J, with 15 bases in between. CDR3 size: 14 residues. CDR1 and CDR2 (germline): DFQATT, SNEGSKA (reference sequence). The CDR3 coding sequence is TGCAGTGCTAGAGATGCGCAGAGAAGCGCTGGCTACACCTTC. The encoded protein is CSARDAQRSAGYTF.

This clonotype has only a few counts. The rearrangement links TRBV2 to TRBJ2-1; 9 nucleotides agree with TRBD2. With V trimmed by 8 bases and J by 8 bases, 13 bases remained unmatched. There are 15 residues in the CDR3. CDR1 SNHLY and CDR2 FYNNEI come from the germline V gene. The CDR3, as DNA: TGTGCCAGCGGCCGGTGGAATAGCGGGGGTGATGAGCAGTTCTTC. Translation gives CASGRWNSGGDEQFF.

In its sample, this clonotype was seen a few times. The chain uses TRBV4-1 and TRBJ2-4, with unresolved D. The CDR3 is made up of 17 amino acids. Trimming cost V 1 base and J 0 bases, with 13 bases left between them. Per germline, CDR1 MGHRA and CDR2 YSYEKL. The CDR3 sequence: CASSQGRAFGAKNIQYF. The DNA of the CDR3 is TGCGCCAGCAGCCAAGGAAGGGCATTCGGAGCCAAAAACATTCAGTACTTC.

This clonotype has more than one count but fewer than ten. The rearrangement joins TRBV12-3 or TRBV12-4 to TRBJ2-6; no clear D. The CDR3 has 15 residues. V dropped 3 bases and J dropped 2 bases, with 8 bases sitting between them. CDR3 bases: TGTGCCAGCAGTTTTTTTAGGGCTGGGGCCAACGTCCTGACTTTC. Its protein is CASSFFRAGANVLTF.

This clonotype was seen a few times. The chain has TRBV27 and TRBJ1-1; unclear D gene. Between the trimmed V and J ends, which lost 2 bases and 1 base, there was a span of 11 bases. Germline CDR1 and CDR2: MNHEY and SMNVEV (reference sequence). CDR3 size: 15 residues. The CDR3, as DNA: TGTGCCAGCAGTTTAGGGCCGACACCGAACACTGAAGCTTTCTTT. This gives the protein CASSLGPTPNTEAFF.

This clonotype was detected a few times. This sequence joins TRBV5-4 and TRBJ1-1, with 11 nucleotides matching TRBD1. The V segment lost 8 bases and the J segment 11 bases; nucleotides outside the gene matches: 8. This CDR3 has 12 amino acids. Germline V gives CDR1 SGHNT, CDR2 YYREEE (reference sequence). The CDR3 coding sequence is TGTGCCAGTAGGAGGACAGGGGGCGAGGCTTTCTTT. Translation gives CASRRTGGEAFF.

The table lists this clonotype with a few counts. The chain links TRBV19 to TRBJ1-2; 8 bases are a match to TRBD1. Looked up from germline, CDR1 is LNHDA and CDR2 is SQIVND (reference sequence). J gave up 4 bases and V 4 bases, and 11 bases lay outside the gene matches. The CDR3 is 16 amino acids. The CDR3 protein is CASSTTGEDKVYGYTF. The CDR3 nucleotides read TGTGCCAGTAGTACGACAGGGGAAGATAAGGTCTATGGCTACACCTTC.

The chain uses TRBV19 and TRBJ1-5, with unresolved D. Between the trimmed V and J ends, which lost 3 bases and 13 bases, there was a span of 22 bases. Germline V gene data show CDR1 as LNHDA and CDR2 as SQIVND (reference sequence). The CDR3 is made up of 15 amino acids. CDR3 amino acids: CASSIGPGPVMRQHF. The CDR3 region has the DNA TGTGCCAGTAGTATCGGCCCGGGCCCAGTAATGAGGCAGCATTTT. The full variable domain, rest sourced from reference TRBV19 and TRBJ1-5, is DGGITQSPKYLFRKEGQNVTLSCEQNLNHDAMYWYRQDPGQGLRLIYYSQIVNDFQKGDIAEGYSVSREKKESFPLTVTSAQKNPTAFYLCASSIGPGPVMRQHFGDGTRLSIL.

This clonotype has a handful of counts. The chain employs TRBV30 and TRBJ2-5, with unresolved D. The germline V and J ends were trimmed by 2 bases and 2 bases, with 6 bases remaining between them. Germline V gives CDR1 GTSNPN, CDR2 SVGIG (reference sequence). The CDR3 has 12 residues. CDR3 in DNA: TGTGCCTGGAGTACAGATCAAGAGACCCAGTACTTC. This gives the protein CAWSTDQETQYF.

This clonotype has at least ten counts. The rearrangement joins TRBV7-8 to TRBJ2-5; tentatively, D is TRBD2 (6 bases). The V end was cut by 2 bases, the J end by 3 bases, with 13 bases between. This CDR3 region has 15 residues. Germline loops: CDR1 SGHVS, CDR2 FQNEAQ. The CDR3 DNA sequence: TGTGCCAGCAGCTTAATGGGGTGGAGGGAAGAGACCCAGTACTTC. It encodes CASSLMGWREETQYF.

This clonotype was seen at least ten times. The rearrangement links TRBV5-1 to TRBJ1-1; D is perhaps TRBD1 (6 bases). Germline CDR1 SGHRS, CDR2 YFSETQ. This CDR3 comprises 13 residues. Trimming stripped 1 base from V and 10 bases from J, with 14 bases between. Here the CDR3 DNA reads TGCGCCAGCAGCTTGTCCGGGGGGCCAGGAGCTTTCTTT. This sequence encodes CASSLSGGPGAFF.

V and J are TRBV28 and TRBJ2-7; the match to TRBD1 covers 8 bases. Germline CDR1 and CDR2: MDHEN and SYDVKM. The CDR3 totals 15 residues. Unmatched junction bases numbered 11, after V lost 4 bases and J lost 6 bases. The CDR3 DNA reads as TGTGCCAGCAGTTCCCCCGGGACAGGCCTCTTCGAGCAGTACTTC. Translated, it gives CASSSPGTGLFEQYF.

In its sample, this clonotype was seen a few times. One end of the junction is discordant with germline, which a read error may explain. V is TRBV20-1 and J is TRBJ1-3; D ambiguous. The CDR3 has 16 amino acids. Germline assignment: CDR1 DFQATT and CDR2 SNEGSKA (reference sequence). The CDR3 nucleotides are TGCAGTGCCAGAGTTACTCTTTTCGGCTCTGGAAACACCATATATTTT. Protein product: CSARVTLFGSGNTIYF.

This clonotype has more than one count but fewer than ten. In DNA, the CDR3 is TGCAGCGTTGAAGCCATGACAGGGGACTATGGCTACACCTTC. Translating it yields CSVEAMTGDYGYTF. This sequence joins TRBV29-1 and TRBJ1-2; 8 bases line up with TRBD1. The CDR3 has 14 residues. Per germline, CDR1 SQVTM and CDR2 ANQGSEA. The ends lost 1 base at V and 3 bases at J; junction bases unmatched: 4.

This clonotype has ten or more counts. The J gene is TRBJ2-7, the V gene TRBV12-3 or TRBV12-4, with unresolved D. Trimming cost V 5 bases and J 5 bases, with 16 bases left between them. CDR3 length equals 14 residues. CDR3 in DNA: TGTGCCAGCAGTGTCAGTTTGGCCTTCGACGAGCAGTACTTC. This gives the protein CASSVSLAFDEQYF.